Only one count was recorded for the clone carrying this TCR beta chain. Its antigen is not identified. When the RNA was reverse transcribed, random hexamers were used with an input of roughly 0.45 to 1 ug. With immunoSEQ multiplex PCR, TCR beta CDR3 was amplified across 54 Vbeta and 13 Jbeta. TCRdb itself ran the immunoSEQ multiplex PCR reads through MiXCR, one entry per CDR3 protein. The sample yields a few hundred thousand distinct CDR3 sequences, about 95% seen once. This specimen belongs to a study of CD8 T cells in Susac syndrome. CD8+ and CD4+ T cells were negatively isolated; TEMRA cells were FACS-enriched. The V gene's germline CDR1 is MNHNS and CDR2 SASEGT. Deletions cut 3 bases from V and 0 bases from J, with 11 bases between. CDR3 length equals 16 residues. The study, taken as a whole, reports: The authors acknowledged that their TCR sequencing and HLA analysis involved a relatively small number of individuals.

J is TRBJ1-4 and V is TRBV6-1, with unresolved D. The sample taken for sequencing was CD4+ T cells from PBMCs. This sequence was found in a human donor with multiple sclerosis. In nucleotides, the CDR3 is TGTGCCAGCAGTGACGACACAGATGCAACTAATGAAAAACTGTTTTTT. It specifies CASSDDTDATNEKLFF.